These T cell receptor beta chains were read from a single sample in a study of memory CD4+ T cells and cytomegalovirus serostatus. Some clones are missing from TCRdb's copy, which holds only in-frame ones; the method was immunoSEQ multiplex PCR. The sample yields tens of thousands of clones, less than 85% seen once. Sequenced input: memory CD4+ T cells from blood. These receptors were obtained from an adult in good health and CMV-seronegative. Each CDR3 is given with its conserved first and last residue. Fields, in order: clone size, V gene, D gene, J gene, CDR3 DNA, CDR3 protein. D genes are given only for firm matches. Rows may omit the clone size; those that give it use once, few, many or a size class.

few	TRBV6-5	TRBD2	TRBJ2-1	TGTGCCAGCAGTTACGCCCGGGGGAGGGACAATGAGCAGTTCTTC	CASSYARGRDNEQFF
NA	TRBV19	TRBD1	TRBJ2-2	TGTGCCAGTAGTATTCATACAGGGGATGGGACCGGGGAGCTGTTTTTT	CASSIHTGDGTGELFF
NA	TRBV6-1	NA	TRBJ1-4	TGTGCCAGCAGTGAGGACACTGATAATGAAAAACTGTTTTTT	CASSEDTDNEKLFF
NA	TRBV19	TRBD2	TRBJ2-1	TGTGCCAGTAGTATTTCTAGCGGGGGGGGTTACAATGAGCAGTTCTTC	CASSISSGGGYNEQFF
NA	TRBV11-2	TRBD1	TRBJ1-4	TGTGCCAGCAGCTTAGCCCCCAGCCGCGGGACAGTTAATGAAAAACTGTTTTTT	CASSLAPSRGTVNEKLFF
NA	TRBV7-9	NA	TRBJ2-7	TGTGCCAGCAGTCGTGGTCCTGAGAGCGAGCAGTACTTC	CASSRGPESEQYF
NA	TRBV5-8	TRBD1	TRBJ1-4	TGTGCCAGCAGCCGACAGGGTTTGAGTGAAAAACTGTTTTTT	CASSRQGLSEKLFF
NA	TRBV27	NA	TRBJ2-7	TGTGCCAGCACCCCATTCTCCGGGGCCCCCTACGAGCAGTACTTC	CASTPFSGAPYEQYF
NA	TRBV10-3	TRBD1	TRBJ1-2	TGTGCCATCAGAGAATCCCCGGTGACAGGGTCTAACTATGGCTACACCTTC	CAIRESPVTGSNYGYTF
NA	TRBV30	NA	TRBJ2-1	TGTGCCTGGAGCAAAACGGCCGGGACAAATGAGCAGTTCTTC	CAWSKTAGTNEQFF
NA	TRBV9	NA	TRBJ1-6	TGTGCCAGCAGCCCATCGACAGGATTGACTAATTCACCCCTCCACTTT	CASSPSTGLTNSPLHF
NA	TRBV11-3	NA	TRBJ2-3	TGTGCCAGCAGCGTTGGAGATACGCAGTATTTT	CASSVGDTQYF
NA	TRBV6-6	NA	TRBJ1-6	TGTGCCAGCAGCCAGGACAGCTCCTATAATTCACCCCTCCACTTT	CASSQDSSYNSPLHF
NA	TRBV5-6	NA	TRBJ1-1	TGTGCCAGCAGCTTCAGGGAACTGAACACTGAAGCTTTCTTT	CASSFRELNTEAFF
NA	TRBV4-2	NA	TRBJ1-6	TGTGCCAGCAGCCCCCAGCCCGGGAAAGATTCACCCCTCCACTTT	CASSPQPGKDSPLHF
few	TRBV2	NA	TRBJ1-2	TGTGCCAGCGGGCAGGCCTTCTACACCTTC	CASGQAFYTF
NA	TRBV28	NA	TRBJ2-5	TGTGCCAGCAGTTTATCTGGGCGAGAGACCCAGTACTTC	CASSLSGRETQYF
few	TRBV11-3	NA	TRBJ1-1	TGTGCCAGCAGCGAACCACGGCAGTTGAACACTGAAGCTTTCTTT	CASSEPRQLNTEAFF
few	TRBV30	TRBD1	TRBJ1-1	TGTGCCTGGAGTGTGGGACAGGGGACGATGAACACTGAAGCTTTCTTT	CAWSVGQGTMNTEAFF
few	TRBV5-8	TRBD2	TRBJ2-1	TGTGCCAGCAGCTCCCGACTAGCGGGGGGGGGTCAGTTCTTC	CASSSRLAGGGQFF
NA	TRBV5-1	NA	TRBJ1-1	TGCGCCAGCAGCCCGGGACCCCTTAATTGGAACACTGAAGCTTTCTTT	CASSPGPLNWNTEAFF
NA	TRBV28	TRBD1	TRBJ1-3	TGTGCCAGCAATAGGGGGCTTGGAAACACCATATATTTT	CASNRGLGNTIYF
NA	TRBV19	NA	TRBJ2-7	TGTGCCAGTAGTATAGAATTGAAGGTGTCCCACGAGCAGTACTTC	CASSIELKVSHEQYF
few	TRBV2	TRBD2	TRBJ2-7	TGTGCCAGCGCCAAAGACCTACTAGCGGGGGATTTTTCCCCCTACGAGCAGTACTTC	CASAKDLLAGDFSPYEQYF
few	TRBV7-8	TRBD1	TRBJ2-7	TGTGCCAGCAGCTGGAGAAGGACAGGGGCCGAGCAGTACTTC	CASSWRRTGAEQYF